The 31 T cell receptor beta chains reported below all come from one sample, sequenced in a study of cytomegalovirus exposure and HLA in healthy donors. Repertoires were generated with immunoSEQ multiplex PCR, while TCRdb's copy carries only in-frame clones and drops some. The sample carries under 200,000 clones, roughly nine tenths recorded once. What was sequenced was PBMCs. The receptors were sampled from a woman between 18 and 30 years old in good health and CMV-seropositive.

The chain couples TRBV4-1 to TRBJ1-1; 8 nucleotides line up with TRBD1. The trim removed 4 bases at V and 0 bases at J, leaving 10 bases unmatched. There are 17 residues in the CDR3. Germline CDR1 and CDR2: MGHRA and YSYEKL. The CDR3 is CASSRNTGGKMNTEAFF. CDR3 sequence (DNA): TGCGCCAGCAGCCGGAACACAGGGGGTAAAATGAACACTGAAGCTTTCTTT.

The V gene is TRBV14, the J gene TRBJ1-6; possibly TRBD1 for D (5 bases). Trimming shortened V by 4 bases and J by 10 bases, and 11 bases separated the two germline ends. CDR1 is SGHDN and CDR2 is FVKESK in the germline V gene. The CDR3 consists of 13 residues. CDR3 in amino acids: CASSRGGSSPLHF. CDR3 DNA sequence: TGTGCCAGCAGCCGGGGGGGAAGCTCACCCCTCCACTTT.

This clone was recorded once. The rearrangement uses TRBV2 and TRBJ1-5; TRBD1 might be the D (5 bases). The CDR3 totals 16 residues. Trimming pared 1 base from V and 0 bases from J, leaving 10 bases between. Germline CDR1 and CDR2: SNHLY and FYNNEI. This CDR3 reads CASSEGTNYSNQPQHF. The DNA of the CDR3 is TGTGCCAGCAGTGAAGGGACAAATTATAGCAATCAGCCCCAGCATTTT. The entire variable domain, with the rest obtained from reference TRBV2 and TRBJ1-5, is as follows: EPEVTQTPSHQVTQMGQEVILRCVPISNHLYFYWYRQILGQKVEFLVSFYNNEISEKSEIFDDQFSVERPDGSNFTLKIRSTKLEDSAMYFCASSEGTNYSNQPQHFGDGTRLSIL.

The chain has TRBV7-9 and TRBJ1-2, with D perhaps matching TRBD1 (6 bases). There are 17 residues in the CDR3. Germline assignment: CDR1 SEHNR and CDR2 FQNEAQ (reference sequence). Trimming took 6 bases from V and 2 from J, leaving 22 bases between them. This CDR3 is CASRPTSGTTSNYGYTF. The CDR3 nucleotides are TGTGCCAGCAGACCAACTTCCGGGACAACTTCGAACTATGGCTACACCTTC. Full variable domain (rest looked up from reference TRBV7-9 and TRBJ1-2): DTGVSQNPRHKITKRGQNVTFRCDPISEHNRLYWYRQTLGQGPEFLTYFQNEAQLEKSRLLSDRFSAERPKGSFSTLEIQRTEQGDSAMYLCASRPTSGTTSNYGYTFGSGTRLTVV.

The rearrangement links TRBV28 to TRBJ1-5; D remains unclear. The germline V gene has CDR1 MDHEN and CDR2 SYDVKM. Deletions cut 6 bases from V and 6 bases from J, with 15 bases between. The CDR3 length is 14 residues. DNA for the CDR3: TGTGCCAGCAGGTTCCCGGGGATTGGTCAGCCCCAGCATTTT. Its translation is CASRFPGIGQPQHF. Full variable domain (remainder filled in from reference TRBV28 and TRBJ1-5): DVKVTQSSRYLVKRTGEKVFLECVQDMDHENMFWYRQDPGLGLRLIYFSYDVKMKEKGDIPEGYSVSREKKERFSLILESASTNQTSMYLCASRFPGIGQPQHFGDGTRLSIL.

The genes are TRBV19 and TRBJ1-2; TRBD1 might be the D (6 bases). Trimming pared 5 bases from V and 4 bases from J, leaving 14 bases between. This CDR3 is built from 14 residues. Germline V CDR1 and CDR2: LNHDA, SQIVND (reference sequence). This CDR3 reads CASSPRTVLYGYTF. CDR3 in DNA: TGTGCCAGTAGTCCACGGACAGTACTCTATGGCTACACCTTC.

V usage is TRBV5-4 and J usage is TRBJ2-1; possibly TRBD2 for D (7 bases). The CDR3 length is 16 residues. Germline V lookup: CDR1 SGHNT, CDR2 YYREEE (reference sequence). V lost 3 bases and J 0 bases, leaving 13 bases between the germline ends. CDR3 coding DNA: TGTGCCAGCAGCTGGGGGGCTAGCGGCTCCTACAATGAGCAGTTCTTC. Translating gives CASSWGASGSYNEQFF.

This clone was seen just once. The chain carries TRBV6-5 and TRBJ2-4, with D maybe TRBD1 (5 bases). CDR3 size: 13 residues. V was shortened by 0 bases and J by 9 bases, with 9 bases between the two germline ends. Germline loops: CDR1 MNHEY, CDR2 SVGAGI. The CDR3 sequence is CASSYSQVGIQYF. Written as DNA, the CDR3 is TGTGCCAGCAGTTACTCACAGGTTGGCATTCAGTACTTC.

The V and J genes are TRBV10-3 and TRBJ1-5; weak D call: TRBD1 (6 bases). The germline V gene has CDR1 ENHRY and CDR2 SYGVKD. V lost 4 bases and J lost 6, with 10 bases in between. The CDR3 contains 13 residues. The CDR3 sequence: CAISVLQGQPQHF. The CDR3 DNA sequence: TGTGCCATCAGTGTTTTACAGGGTCAGCCCCAGCATTTT.

This chain joins TRBV11-3 and TRBJ1-1, with 8 positions matching TRBD1. CDR3 length equals 15 residues. V lost 8 bases, J lost 6 bases, and 14 bases stayed unmatched. CDR1 and CDR2 from the germline V gene are SGHNT and YENEEA. The CDR3 DNA reads as TGTGCCAGCTATCAGAGGACAGGGAAGGTGGCTGAAGCTTTCTTT. The encoded protein is CASYQRTGKVAEAFF.

The chain joins TRBV7-8 to TRBJ1-1; D might be TRBD1 (5 bases). Looked up from germline, CDR1 is SGHVS and CDR2 is FQNEAQ. This CDR3 has 15 amino acids. Trimming left V 3 bases short and J 1 base short, with 12 bases between. The CDR3 reads CASSLFQGENTEAFF. In DNA, the CDR3 is TGTGCCAGCAGCTTGTTCCAGGGTGAGAACACTGAAGCTTTCTTT.

This sequence joins TRBV6-1 and TRBJ1-1, with TRBD1 matching 7 bases. Germline V CDR1 and CDR2: MNHNS, SASEGT. The CDR3 consists of 14 residues. Unmatched junction bases numbered 5, after V lost 4 bases and J lost 3 bases. As DNA, the CDR3 is TGTGCCAGCAGTGCTTGGGGACAGTACACTGAAGCTTTCTTT. It yields the protein CASSAWGQYTEAFF.

The chain carries TRBV4-1 and TRBJ2-1, with D possibly TRBD1 on 5 matching bases. The CDR3 length is 15 residues. The germline V gene has CDR1 MGHRA and CDR2 YSYEKL. Trimming removed 1 base from V and 6 bases from J, with 13 bases in between. The CDR3 protein is CASSQVFSRVNEQFF. CDR3 bases: TGCGCCAGCAGCCAAGTTTTTAGCAGGGTCAATGAGCAGTTCTTC.

This clone was detected only once. The V and J genes are TRBV4-2 and TRBJ2-7; 9 bases map to TRBD2. J was trimmed by 7 bases and V by 0 bases; bases with no gene match: 13. This CDR3 comprises 17 residues. The V gene's germline CDR1 is LGHNA and CDR2 YNFKEQ. For the CDR3, the DNA is TGTGCCAGCAGCCAAGAGGTTAGCGGGAGCCCCAGGGGGGAGCAGTACTTC. Amino acids: CASSQEVSGSPRGEQYF.

This clone was picked up one time. The chain carries TRBV30 and TRBJ2-7; D may be TRBD2 (5 bases). The V and J ends lost 0 bases and 0 bases respectively, with 9 bases between them. This CDR3 is 14 amino acids long. In germline, CDR1 is GTSNPN, CDR2 SVGIG (reference sequence). The CDR3 protein is CAWSVGGFSYEQYF. Written as DNA, the CDR3 is TGTGCCTGGAGTGTAGGAGGTTTCTCCTACGAGCAGTACTTC.

The rearrangement links TRBV6-1 to TRBJ1-4; no reliable D call. The germline CDR1 and CDR2 sequences are MNHNS and SASEGT. The CDR3 contains 14 residues. V gave up 4 bases and J gave up 0 bases, with 6 bases separating them. The CDR3 loop is CASSGQATNEKLFF. The CDR3 DNA sequence: TGTGCCAGCAGTGGACAAGCAACTAATGAAAAACTGTTTTTT.

The chain uses TRBV28 and TRBJ2-5; TRBD2 matches 9 bases. The length of the CDR3 is 17 residues. Germline trimming cut 3 bases from V and 5 bases from J; bases unmatched to any gene: 13. Germline V CDR1 and CDR2: MDHEN, SYDVKM. The CDR3: CASSFAGQREAGETQYF. CDR3 coding DNA: TGTGCCAGCAGTTTCGCCGGCCAGCGGGAGGCAGGGGAGACCCAGTACTTC.

The V gene is TRBV27, the J gene TRBJ1-2; a possible D gene is TRBD1 (6 bases). Trimming left V 2 bases short and J 6 bases short, with 13 bases between. The CDR3 sequence is 14 residues long. Germline loops: CDR1 MNHEY, CDR2 SMNVEV (reference sequence). CDR3 DNA: TGTGCCAGCAGTTTAGTTACAGGGCAGGATGGCTACACCTTC. It translates to CASSLVTGQDGYTF.

J is TRBJ2-2 and V is TRBV4-2; D is perhaps TRBD2 (6 bases). Germline loops: CDR1 LGHNA, CDR2 YNFKEQ. V lost 0 bases to trimming and J lost 3 bases, with 11 bases between them. The CDR3 totals 16 residues. CDR3 nucleotide sequence: TGTGCCAGCAGCCAAGATCCCCAGCGGGACACCGGGGAGCTGTTTTTT. The encoded protein is CASSQDPQRDTGELFF.

This chain connects TRBV21-1 to TRBJ2-7; the table's D call of TRBD2 was not tested on the DNA. TRBV21-1 is described as a pseudogene. The CDR3 extends over 15 amino acids. Here the CDR3 DNA reads TGTGCCAGCAGCATACTAGCGGGACTATCCTACGAGCAGTACTTC. Translation: CASSILAGLSYEQYF.

This sequence joins TRBV19 and TRBJ2-7; 8 bases are a match to TRBD1. CDR3 length: 15 residues. Trimming cost V 5 bases and J 3 bases; bases outside gene matches: 9. Germline CDR1 LNHDA, CDR2 SQIVND (reference sequence). CDR3: CASSVDRVPYYEQYF. For the CDR3, the DNA is TGTGCCAGTAGTGTGGACAGGGTTCCATACTACGAGCAGTACTTC.

This clone was seen just once. The chain recombines TRBV7-2 with TRBJ1-1; D is perhaps TRBD1 (6 bases). Germline values: CDR1 SGHTA, CDR2 FQGNSA. The CDR3 consists of 14 residues. V was trimmed by 6 bases and J by 2 bases, leaving 13 bases between them. CDR3 DNA: TGTGCCAGCAGACCTGACAGGCGAAACACTGAAGCTTTCTTT. Amino acids: CASRPDRRNTEAFF. The complete variable domain, with remaining parts taken from reference TRBV7-2 and TRBJ1-1, reads GAGVSQSPSNKVTEKGKDVELRCDPISGHTALYWYRQSLGQGLEFLIYFQGNSAPDKSGLPSDRFSAERTGGSVSTLTIQRTQQEDSAVYLCASRPDRRNTEAFFGQGTRLTVV.

This rearrangement joins TRBV2 to TRBJ1-4; 8 bases map to TRBD1. The CDR3 has 15 residues. Germline V lookup: CDR1 SNHLY, CDR2 FYNNEI. With V trimmed by 5 bases and J by 7 bases, 9 bases remained unmatched. CDR3 protein: CASSTGTGRTEKLFF. CDR3 sequence (DNA): TGTGCCAGCAGTACCGGGACAGGCCGTACTGAAAAACTGTTTTTT.

The chain couples TRBV11-2 to TRBJ1-3; 10 bases fit TRBD1. CDR3 length equals 15 residues. The germline V gene encodes CDR1 SGHAT and CDR2 FQNNGV. With 5 bases clipped from V and 6 bases from J, the junction kept 7 bases outside the gene matches. The CDR3 nucleotides read TGTGCCAGCAGCCCCGGACAGGGGGATATAAACACCATATATTTT. It specifies CASSPGQGDINTIYF.

V usage is TRBV29-1 and J usage is TRBJ1-1; D gene uncertain. Trimming shortened V by 5 bases and J by 5 bases, and 18 bases separated the two germline ends. Germline V gives CDR1 SQVTM, CDR2 ANQGSEA. The CDR3 sequence is 14 residues long. The CDR3 sequence: CSVQLGLTSTEAFF. In DNA, the CDR3 is TGCAGCGTTCAACTAGGGTTAACATCTACTGAAGCTTTCTTT.

This clone has only a few counts. V is TRBV19 and J is TRBJ1-2, with a possible D match to TRBD1 (5 bases). Germline V gives CDR1 LNHDA, CDR2 SQIVND (reference sequence). Trimming left V 7 bases short and J 2 bases short, with 14 bases between. This CDR3 contains 14 residues. CDR3 in DNA: TGTGCCAGTACCGGTCGGGGGTTGAACTATGGCTACACCTTC. This sequence encodes CASTGRGLNYGYTF.

The chain has TRBV9 and TRBJ2-1, with D perhaps matching TRBD2 (7 bases). V was cut by 0 bases and J by 4 bases, with 17 bases left in between. The CDR3 spans 17 residues. Germline values: CDR1 SGDLS, CDR2 YYNGEE. In nucleotides, the CDR3 is TGTGCCAGCAGCGTAGACTCGGGGGGCTTGAGGTACAATGAGCAGTTCTTC. Protein product: CASSVDSGGLRYNEQFF.

The V and J genes are TRBV19 and TRBJ1-3; 7 bases align to TRBD1. Germline assignment: CDR1 LNHDA and CDR2 SQIVND (reference sequence). CDR3 length: 15 residues. Trimming cost V 5 bases and J 0 bases; bases outside gene matches: 4. CDR3 residues: CASSLDRYSGNTIYF. The CDR3, as DNA: TGTGCCAGTAGTCTGGACAGGTACTCTGGAAACACCATATATTTT.

The chain employs TRBV6-5 and TRBJ2-3, with D possibly matching TRBD1 (5 bases). Between the trimmed V and J ends, which lost 2 bases and 4 bases, there was a span of 13 bases. CDR1 and CDR2 (germline): MNHEY, SVGAGI. CDR3 size: 15 residues. The CDR3 DNA follows: TGTGCCAGCAGTTACGGGGCCCCTTCGGCAGATACGCAGTATTTT. Translation: CASSYGAPSADTQYF.

The chain joins TRBV5-6 to TRBJ1-5; D gene unclear. V lost 0 bases, J lost 9 bases, and 10 bases lay in between. CDR1 and CDR2 from the germline V gene are SGHDT and YYEEEE. This CDR3 spans 13 amino acids. The CDR3 DNA follows: TGTGCCAGCAGCTTGGGCATAAGGAGGCCCCAGCATTTT. Amino acids: CASSLGIRRPQHF. Full variable domain (rest looked up from reference TRBV5-6 and TRBJ1-5): DAGVTQSPTHLIKTRGQQVTLRCSPKSGHDTVSWYQQALGQGPQFIFQYYEEEERQRGNFPDRFSGHQFPNYSSELNVNALLLGDSALYLCASSLGIRRPQHFGDGTRLSIL.

At least ten counts were recorded for this clone. CDR3 region: CAWREGPLSKQYF. The CDR3 nucleotides are TGTGCCTGGAGGGAGGGACCCCTATCGAAGCAGTACTTC. This chain connects TRBV30 to TRBJ2-7, with D perhaps matching TRBD2 (6 bases). Trimming removed 3 bases at V and 8 bases at J, with 17 bases between. Per the germline V gene, CDR1 is GTSNPN and CDR2 is SVGIG (reference sequence). The CDR3 extends over 13 amino acids.